This T cell receptor (beta chain) was identified in a study of shared clonotypes between healthy human individuals. Study findings and constraints: Few donors limited the genetic and exposure-history diversity represented.

The assay ran at deep level. Spread over ten immunoSEQ deep assay plates, unsorted PBMC DNA underwent sequencing. Clones were sequenced by immunoSEQ multiplex PCR, and TCRdb holds only the in-frame ones, with some missing. The sample holds nearly 500,000 clones; 76% are singletons and the top ten take approximately 13%. Looked up from germline, CDR1 is MNHEY and CDR2 is SMNVEV (reference sequence). The CDR3 spans 15 residues. Trimming cost V 4 bases and J 5 bases; bases outside gene matches: 9. The donors were adults (healthy and HIV-negative) with no recent acute infections or vaccinations. On this clone itself: Antigen unknown.

The source material was PBMCs. The gene calls are TRBV27 and TRBJ2-5; 8 nucleotides agree with TRBD1. The receptor was isolated from a woman in her thirties or forties in good health. Some clones in this sample may be carry-over from other donors' samples. The CDR3: CASSSPSTGGETQYF. Here the CDR3 DNA reads TGTGCCAGCAGTTCACCTAGTACAGGGGGGGAGACCCAGTACTTC.